The next 10 T cell receptor beta chains were all read from a single sample in a study of blood T cell repertoires in COVID-19. Clones were read by immunoSEQ multiplex PCR, and TCRdb kept only the in-frame ones, dropping some. The sample shows 230,000 or so clones, about 87% of them seen only once. Material for sequencing was PBMCs or T cells enriched from blood (not recorded which). The origin of the receptors is a woman aged 25 to 39 who had recovered from COVID-19.

The chain is built from TRBV7-3 and TRBJ2-5; 9 bases map to TRBD2. In germline, CDR1 is SGHTA, CDR2 FQGTGA. The V gene end was trimmed by 4 bases and the J gene end by 4 bases; junction bases not matched to a gene: 7. There are 15 residues in the CDR3. CDR3 region: CASSSSGEVGETQYF. In nucleotides, the CDR3 is TGTGCCAGCAGCTCTAGCGGGGAGGTGGGAGAGACCCAGTACTTC.

V is TRBV10-3 and J is TRBJ2-5; 10 positions agree with TRBD2. V lost 0 bases and J lost 2; bases outside the gene matches: 3. CDR1 is ENHRY, CDR2 SYGVKD, per germline. The CDR3 runs 16 residues. The CDR3 DNA sequence: TGTGCCATCAGTGAGTCGAATAGCGGGGGGCAAGAGACCCAGTACTTC. Translation: CAISESNSGGQETQYF.

The chain recombines TRBV12-5 with TRBJ1-5; D gene ambiguous. Trimming took 1 base from V and 6 from J, leaving 7 bases between them. Germline loops: CDR1 LGHNT, CDR2 FRNRAP. The CDR3 contains 13 residues. The CDR3 loop is CASGLGGIQPQHF. The CDR3 nucleotides read TGTGCTAGTGGTTTGGGAGGGATTCAGCCCCAGCATTTT.

V and J are TRBV27 and TRBJ1-1; 12 bases match TRBD1. The CDR3 is 13 amino acids. Germline values: CDR1 MNHEY, CDR2 SMNVEV (reference sequence). V lost 5 bases to trimming and J lost 7 bases; unmatched junction nucleotides: 2. The chain's CDR3 is CASSGTGGFEAFF. In DNA, the CDR3 is TGTGCCAGCAGTGGGACAGGGGGCTTTGAAGCTTTCTTT.

This chain connects TRBV7-2 to TRBJ1-2; D uncertain. The ends were cut back, 2 bases at V and 6 bases at J, with 10 bases in the middle. The CDR3 has 13 residues. Per germline, CDR1 SGHTA and CDR2 FQGNSA. The CDR3 spells CASSLNPRDGYTF. As DNA, the CDR3 is TGTGCCAGCAGCTTAAATCCCCGCGATGGCTACACCTTC.

This sequence joins TRBV18 and TRBJ1-2; 7 bases agree with TRBD1. The V and J ends lost 2 bases and 4 bases, in that order; junction bases with no gene match: 13. Looked up from germline, CDR1 is KGHSH and CDR2 is LQKENI. The CDR3 spans 17 residues. Written as DNA, the CDR3 is TGTGCCAGCTCACCAACCGGATTCTTGGGACAGTTCTATGGCTACACCTTC. This encodes CASSPTGFLGQFYGYTF. The full variable domain, completed using reference TRBV18 and TRBJ1-2, is NAGVMQNPRHLVRRRGQEARLRCSPMKGHSHVYWYRQLPEEGLKFMVYLQKENIIDESGMPKERFSAEFPKEGPSILRIQQVVRGDSAAYFCASSPTGFLGQFYGYTFGSGTRLTVV.

The chain carries TRBV5-1 and TRBJ1-1; D ambiguous. The ends were cut back, 1 base at V and 3 bases at J, with 7 bases in the middle. Per germline, CDR1 SGHRS and CDR2 YFSETQ. CDR3 length equals 13 residues. The CDR3 coding sequence is TGCGCCAGCAGCTTGCCGGCGGACACTGAAGCTTTCTTT. Encoded protein: CASSLPADTEAFF.

This clone was observed a single time. The genes are TRBV10-3 and TRBJ2-3, with 12 bases identical to TRBD2. With V trimmed by 4 bases and J by 1 base, 3 bases remained unmatched. Germline CDR1 reads ENHRY; CDR2 reads SYGVKD. The CDR3 runs 16 residues. The CDR3 DNA reads as TGTGCCATCAGTGGACTAGCGGGGGACGGCACAGATACGCAGTATTTT. This translates into CAISGLAGDGTDTQYF.

This clone was recorded once. The rearrangement links TRBV12-3 or TRBV12-4 to TRBJ1-2; D remains unclear. CDR3 length: 13 amino acids. V was trimmed by 6 bases and J by 2 bases, leaving 10 bases between them. This CDR3 is CASSRIQNYGYTF. The CDR3 bases are TGTGCCAGCAGCAGGATTCAAAACTATGGCTACACCTTC.

The chain links TRBV23-1 to TRBJ2-1; D possibly corresponds to TRBD1 (6 bases). TRBV23-1 is classed as an ORF, of uncertain function. The CDR3 spans 18 residues. V dropped 2 bases and J dropped 4 bases, with 21 bases sitting between them. The CDR3 nucleotides are TGCGCCAGCAGTCAAGAGAAATCCCAACAGGGACCTTACAATGAGCAGTTCTTC. Its translation is CASSQEKSQQGPYNEQFF.